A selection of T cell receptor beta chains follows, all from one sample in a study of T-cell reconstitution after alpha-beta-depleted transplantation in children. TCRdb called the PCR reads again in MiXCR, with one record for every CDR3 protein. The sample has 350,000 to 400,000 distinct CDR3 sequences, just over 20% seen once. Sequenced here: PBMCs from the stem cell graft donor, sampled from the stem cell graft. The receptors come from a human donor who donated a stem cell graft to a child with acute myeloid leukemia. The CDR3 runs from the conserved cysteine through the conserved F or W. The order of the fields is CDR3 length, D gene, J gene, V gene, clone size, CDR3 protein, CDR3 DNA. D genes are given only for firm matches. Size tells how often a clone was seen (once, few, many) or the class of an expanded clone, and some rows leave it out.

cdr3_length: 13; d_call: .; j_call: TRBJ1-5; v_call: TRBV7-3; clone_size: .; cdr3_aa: CASSLANNQPQHF; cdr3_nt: TGTGCCAGCAGCTTAGCCAACAATCAGCCCCAGCATTTT
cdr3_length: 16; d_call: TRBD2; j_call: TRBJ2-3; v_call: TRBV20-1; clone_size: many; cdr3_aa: CSASGGLAGNTDTQYF; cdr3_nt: TGCAGTGCTTCAGGGGGACTAGCGGGGAACACAGATACGCAGTATTTT
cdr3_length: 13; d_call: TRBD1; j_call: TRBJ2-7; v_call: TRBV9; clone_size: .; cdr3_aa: CASSDRVGYEQYF; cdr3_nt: TGTGCCAGCAGTGACAGGGTCGGCTACGAGCAGTACTTC
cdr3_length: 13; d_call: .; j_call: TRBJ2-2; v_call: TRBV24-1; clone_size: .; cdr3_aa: CATSSGYTGELFF; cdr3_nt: TGTGCCACCAGTAGCGGGTACACCGGGGAGCTGTTTTTT
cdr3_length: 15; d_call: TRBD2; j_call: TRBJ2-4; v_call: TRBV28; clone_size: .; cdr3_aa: CASRLAGGAKNIQYF; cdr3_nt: TGTGCCAGCAGGCTAGCGGGAGGGGCCAAAAACATTCAGTACTTC
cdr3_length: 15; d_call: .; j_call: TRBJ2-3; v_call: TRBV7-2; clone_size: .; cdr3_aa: CASSLAQRSTDTQYF; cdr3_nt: TGTGCCAGCAGCTTAGCGCAGCGGAGCACAGATACGCAGTATTTT
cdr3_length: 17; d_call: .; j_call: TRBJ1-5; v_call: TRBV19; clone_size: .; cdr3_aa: CASSIVGGAGSNQPQHF; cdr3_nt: TGTGCCAGTAGTATAGTAGGGGGGGCCGGTAGCAATCAGCCCCAGCATTTT
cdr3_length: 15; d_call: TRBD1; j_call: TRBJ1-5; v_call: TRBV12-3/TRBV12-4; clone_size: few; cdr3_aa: CASSLWDRRNQPQHF; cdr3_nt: TGTGCCAGCAGTTTATGGGACAGAAGAAATCAGCCCCAGCATTTT
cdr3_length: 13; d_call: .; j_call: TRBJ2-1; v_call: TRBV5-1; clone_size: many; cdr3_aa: CASSLRRGHEQFF; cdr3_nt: TGCGCCAGCAGCTTACGCCGGGGGCATGAGCAGTTCTTC
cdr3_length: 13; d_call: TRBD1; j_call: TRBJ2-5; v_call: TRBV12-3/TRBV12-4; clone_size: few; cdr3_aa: CASSTGVWETQYF; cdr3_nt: TGTGCCAGCAGCACAGGGGTTTGGGAGACCCAGTACTTC
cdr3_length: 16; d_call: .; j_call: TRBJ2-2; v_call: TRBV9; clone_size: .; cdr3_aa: CASSVEVTLDTGELFF; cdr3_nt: TGTGCCAGCAGCGTAGAGGTGACTTTGGACACCGGGGAGCTGTTTTTT
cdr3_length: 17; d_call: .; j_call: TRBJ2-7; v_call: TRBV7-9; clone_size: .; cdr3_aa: CASSLASLGGGKGEQYF; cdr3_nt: TGTGCCAGCAGCTTAGCTTCGCTCGGAGGGGGCAAAGGCGAGCAGTACTTC
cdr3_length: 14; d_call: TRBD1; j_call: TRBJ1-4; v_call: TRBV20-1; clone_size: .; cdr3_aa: CSAGQGARNEKLFF; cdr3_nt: TGCAGTGCTGGACAGGGGGCGCGTAATGAAAAACTGTTTTTT
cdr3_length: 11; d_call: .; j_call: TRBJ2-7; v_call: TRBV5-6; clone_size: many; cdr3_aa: CASSSFHEQYF; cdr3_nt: TGTGCCAGCAGCTCATTCCACGAGCAGTACTTC
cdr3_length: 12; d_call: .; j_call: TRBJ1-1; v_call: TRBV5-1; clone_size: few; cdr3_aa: CASSGGNNEAFF; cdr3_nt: TGCGCCAGCAGCGGCGGGAATAATGAAGCTTTCTTT
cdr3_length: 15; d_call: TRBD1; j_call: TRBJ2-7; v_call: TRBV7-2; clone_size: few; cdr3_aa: CASSSVDRGHVEQYF; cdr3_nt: TGTGCCAGCAGCTCTGTGGACAGGGGGCACGTCGAGCAGTACTTC
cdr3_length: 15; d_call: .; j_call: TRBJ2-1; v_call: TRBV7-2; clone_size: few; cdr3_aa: CASSLDEFGRNEQFF; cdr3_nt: TGTGCCAGCAGCTTAGATGAATTTGGGCGCAATGAGCAGTTCTTC
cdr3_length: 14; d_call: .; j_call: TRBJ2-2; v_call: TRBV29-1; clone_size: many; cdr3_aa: CSVDGDKNTGELFF; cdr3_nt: TGCAGCGTCGACGGGGACAAGAACACCGGGGAGCTGTTTTTT
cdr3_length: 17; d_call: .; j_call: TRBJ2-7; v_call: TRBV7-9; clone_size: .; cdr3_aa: CASSFDGGPNPPYEQYF; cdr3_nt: TGTGCCAGCAGCTTTGACGGGGGGCCGAACCCTCCCTACGAGCAGTACTTC
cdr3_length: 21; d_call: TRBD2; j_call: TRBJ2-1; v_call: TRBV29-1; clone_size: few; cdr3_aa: CSVEDRRGLAGSIGSYNEQFF; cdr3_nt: TGCAGCGTTGAAGATCGGCGGGGACTAGCGGGATCAATCGGCTCCTACAATGAGCAGTTCTTC
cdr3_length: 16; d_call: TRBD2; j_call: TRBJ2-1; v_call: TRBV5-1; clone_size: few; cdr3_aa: CASSLTLAGYYNEQFF; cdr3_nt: TGCGCCAGCAGCTTAACACTAGCGGGTTACTACAATGAGCAGTTCTTC
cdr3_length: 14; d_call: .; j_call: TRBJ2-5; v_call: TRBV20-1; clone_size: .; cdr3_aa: CSASLQGFQETQYF; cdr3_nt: TGCAGTGCTAGTTTACAGGGTTTTCAAGAGACCCAGTACTTC
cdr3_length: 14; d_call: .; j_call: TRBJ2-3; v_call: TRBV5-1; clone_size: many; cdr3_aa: CASTTGSGADTQYF; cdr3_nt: TGCGCCAGCACAACCGGGAGTGGCGCGGATACGCAGTATTTT
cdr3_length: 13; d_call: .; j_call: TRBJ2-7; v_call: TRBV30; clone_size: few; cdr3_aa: CAWSLGSTYEQYF; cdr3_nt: TGTGCCTGGAGTTTAGGGTCAACCTACGAGCAGTACTTC
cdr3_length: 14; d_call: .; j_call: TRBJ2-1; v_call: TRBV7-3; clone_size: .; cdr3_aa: CASSLSFGSNEQFF; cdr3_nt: TGTGCCAGCAGCTTATCGTTCGGTTCCAATGAGCAGTTCTTC
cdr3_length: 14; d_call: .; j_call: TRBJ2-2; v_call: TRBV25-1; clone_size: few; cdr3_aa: CASSPGENAGELFF; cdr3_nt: TGTGCCAGCAGTCCTGGGGAGAACGCCGGGGAGCTGTTTTTT
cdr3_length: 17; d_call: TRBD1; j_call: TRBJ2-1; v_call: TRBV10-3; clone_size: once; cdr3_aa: CAISDSGTGDSYNEQFF; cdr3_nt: TGTGCCATCAGTGATTCCGGGACAGGGGATTCCTACAATGAGCAGTTCTTC
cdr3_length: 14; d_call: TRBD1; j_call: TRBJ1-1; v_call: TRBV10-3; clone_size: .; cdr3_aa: CAITPDREGTEAFF; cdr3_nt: TGTGCCATCACCCCAGACAGGGAGGGCACTGAAGCTTTCTTT
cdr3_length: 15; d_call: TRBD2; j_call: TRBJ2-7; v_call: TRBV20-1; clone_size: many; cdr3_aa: CSARATSGSPYEQYF; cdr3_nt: TGCAGTGCTAGGGCGACTAGCGGGAGTCCCTACGAGCAGTACTTC
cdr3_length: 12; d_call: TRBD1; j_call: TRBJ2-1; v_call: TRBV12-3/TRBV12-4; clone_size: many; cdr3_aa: CAINRDSNEQFF; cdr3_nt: TGTGCCATCAACCGGGACAGCAATGAGCAGTTCTTC
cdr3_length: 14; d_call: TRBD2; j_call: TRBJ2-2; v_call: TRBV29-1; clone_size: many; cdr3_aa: CSVLLAGVSGELFF; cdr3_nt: TGCAGCGTTTTACTAGCGGGAGTCTCAGGGGAGCTGTTTTTT
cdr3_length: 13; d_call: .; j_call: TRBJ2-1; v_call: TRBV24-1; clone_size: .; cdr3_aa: CATTGTPNNEQFF; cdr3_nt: TGTGCCACCACCGGGACGCCGAACAATGAGCAGTTCTTC
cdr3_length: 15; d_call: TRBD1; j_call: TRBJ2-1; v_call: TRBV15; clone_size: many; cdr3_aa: CATSRRTGRYNEQFF; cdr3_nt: TGTGCCACCAGCAGAAGGACAGGGCGCTACAATGAGCAGTTCTTC
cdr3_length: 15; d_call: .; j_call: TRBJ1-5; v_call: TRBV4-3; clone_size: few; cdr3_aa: CASSHGLNSNQPQHF; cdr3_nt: TGCGCCAGCAGCCATGGACTGAATAGCAATCAGCCCCAGCATTTT
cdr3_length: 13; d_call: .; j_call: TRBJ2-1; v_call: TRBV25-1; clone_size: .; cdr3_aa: CATTPVGINEQFF; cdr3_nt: TGTGCCACGACCCCAGTCGGTATCAATGAGCAGTTCTTC
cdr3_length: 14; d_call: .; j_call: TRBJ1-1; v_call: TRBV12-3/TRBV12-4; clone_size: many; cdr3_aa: CASSFGVRGTEAFF; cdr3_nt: TGTGCCAGCAGTTTTGGAGTCCGGGGCACTGAAGCTTTCTTT
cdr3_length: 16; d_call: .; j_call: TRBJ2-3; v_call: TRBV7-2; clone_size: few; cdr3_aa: CASSLEGRGGTDTQYF; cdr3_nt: TGTGCCAGCAGCTTAGAAGGCAGGGGCGGCACAGATACGCAGTATTTT
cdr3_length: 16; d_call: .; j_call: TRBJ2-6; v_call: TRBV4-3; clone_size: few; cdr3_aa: CASSQEVARGANVLTF; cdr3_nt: TGCGCCAGCAGCCAAGAGGTCGCACGTGGGGCCAACGTCCTGACTTTC
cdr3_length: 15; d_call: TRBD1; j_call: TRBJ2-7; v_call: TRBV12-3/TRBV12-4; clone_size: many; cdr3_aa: CASSPGQGLSYEQYF; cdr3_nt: TGTGCCAGCAGTCCCGGACAGGGCCTATCCTACGAGCAGTACTTC
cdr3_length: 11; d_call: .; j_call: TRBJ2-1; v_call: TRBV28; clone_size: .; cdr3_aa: CASRSPDEQFF; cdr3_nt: TGTGCCAGCAGGAGCCCAGATGAGCAGTTCTTC
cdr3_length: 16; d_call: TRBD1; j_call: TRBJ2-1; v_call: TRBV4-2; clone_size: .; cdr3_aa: CASSQGQGQGAGEQFF; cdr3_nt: TGTGCCAGCAGCCAAGGTCAGGGCCAGGGGGCAGGTGAGCAGTTCTTC
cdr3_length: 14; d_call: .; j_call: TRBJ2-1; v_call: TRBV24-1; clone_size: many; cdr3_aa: CATTAGEGLNEQFF; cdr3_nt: TGTGCCACCACCGCAGGGGAAGGATTGAATGAGCAGTTCTTC
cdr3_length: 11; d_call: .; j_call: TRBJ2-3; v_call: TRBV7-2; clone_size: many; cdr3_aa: CASGSRYTQYF; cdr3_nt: TGTGCCAGCGGGTCTCGGTATACGCAGTATTTT
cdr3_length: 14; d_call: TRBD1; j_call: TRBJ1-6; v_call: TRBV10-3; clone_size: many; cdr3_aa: CAISPTGVGSPLHF; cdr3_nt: TGTGCCATATCGCCGACAGGGGTTGGTTCACCCCTCCACTTT
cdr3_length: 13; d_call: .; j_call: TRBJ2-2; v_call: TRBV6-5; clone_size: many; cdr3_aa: CASSYVATGELFF; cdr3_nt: TGTGCCAGCAGTTACGTAGCCACCGGGGAGCTGTTTTTT
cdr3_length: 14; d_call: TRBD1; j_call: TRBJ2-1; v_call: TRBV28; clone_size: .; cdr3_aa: CASRSRQGNDEQFF; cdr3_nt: TGTGCCAGCAGGTCTCGACAGGGGAACGATGAGCAGTTCTTC
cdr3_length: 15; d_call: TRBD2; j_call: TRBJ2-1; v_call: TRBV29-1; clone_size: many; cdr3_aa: CSAQTSGRDNNEQFF; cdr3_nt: TGCAGCGCCCAGACTAGCGGGAGAGACAACAATGAGCAGTTCTTC
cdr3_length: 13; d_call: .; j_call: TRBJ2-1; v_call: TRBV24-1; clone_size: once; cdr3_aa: CASNRGADNEQFF; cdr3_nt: TGTGCCTCCAACCGGGGGGCGGACAATGAGCAGTTCTTC